These 18 T cell receptor beta chains came from one sample sequenced in a study of T cell changes during pregnancy in multiple sclerosis. TCRdb's copy holds only in-frame clones and misses some; the assay was immunoSEQ multiplex PCR. The sample shows some 120,000 clones, about 96% of them seen only once. Sequencing was performed on peripheral blood, taken after pregnancy. Receptors were obtained from a female donor with multiple sclerosis, enrolled in a pregnancy study.

The chain recombines TRBV5-1 with TRBJ1-2, with TRBD1 identical over 9 bases. The junction had 7 bases not matched to a gene; V was cut back by 0 bases and J by 7 bases. This CDR3 is 15 amino acids long. The germline V gene encodes CDR1 SGHRS and CDR2 YFSETQ. DNA of the CDR3: TGCGCCAGCAGCTTGGGGACCGGGACAGGGTTTGGCTACACCTTC. It encodes CASSLGTGTGFGYTF.

V usage is TRBV6-5 and J usage is TRBJ2-7, with TRBD1 matching over 8 bases. The CDR3 runs 15 residues. Germline V gene data show CDR1 as MNHEY and CDR2 as SVGAGI. V lost 1 base and J lost 3; bases outside the gene matches: 5. The CDR3, as DNA: TGTGCCAGCAGTTACTACCTTACAGGGGGCTACGAGCAGTACTTC. It encodes CASSYYLTGGYEQYF.

This sequence joins TRBV28 and TRBJ2-1; 7 bases align to TRBD2. Trimming at V came to 6 bases and at J to 1 base, leaving 3 bases not matched to a gene. Germline V lookup: CDR1 MDHEN, CDR2 SYDVKM. This CDR3 is built from 14 residues. The DNA for the CDR3 is TGTGCCAGCAGACGGGGAGGGTCCTACAATGAGCAGTTCTTC. It yields the protein CASRRGGSYNEQFF.

The V gene is TRBV6-4, the J gene TRBJ2-1; no firm D call. The CDR3 totals 12 residues. V shed 7 bases and J shed 8 bases, with 12 bases lying between them. Germline V gives CDR1 MRHNA, CDR2 SNTAGT. As DNA, the CDR3 is TGTGCCAGCACCCTCAGCGCGTATGAGCAGTTCTTC. This encodes CASTLSAYEQFF.

The chain recombines TRBV27 with TRBJ2-7; no firm D call. The germline V and J ends were trimmed by 2 bases and 3 bases, with 11 bases remaining between them. CDR3 length: 14 amino acids. Germline V CDR1 and CDR2: MNHEY, SMNVEV (reference sequence). The CDR3 nucleotides read TGTGCCAGCAGTTTAAGCCCCAAGAACTACGAGCAGTACTTC. It encodes CASSLSPKNYEQYF.

The genes are TRBV5-8 and TRBJ2-7; 7 bases agree with TRBD2. Germline-derived CDR1 and CDR2 are SGHTS and YDEGEE. The V segment lost 0 bases and the J segment 5 bases; nucleotides outside the gene matches: 5. The CDR3 runs to 14 residues. In DNA form, the CDR3 reads TGTGCCAGCAGCTTGGAACTAGCGATCCACGAGCAGTACTTC. This codes for CASSLELAIHEQYF.

The J gene is TRBJ2-7, the V gene TRBV2; D might be TRBD2 (5 bases). The CDR3 is made up of 15 amino acids. The germline gives CDR1 SNHLY, CDR2 FYNNEI. V dropped 3 bases and J dropped 9 bases, with 21 bases sitting between them. The DNA of the CDR3 is TGTGCCAGCAGTGATGTAGGACTCCCCTTTTTGGGGCAGTACTTC. The encoded protein is CASSDVGLPFLGQYF.

V gene TRBV9 combines with J gene TRBJ2-2; D not certain. CDR3 size: 15 residues. Germline V lookup: CDR1 SGDLS, CDR2 YYNGEE. The ends were cut back, 0 bases at V and 5 bases at J, with 11 bases in the middle. The CDR3 sequence: CASSVDTRGTGELFF. Written as DNA, the CDR3 is TGTGCCAGCAGCGTAGACACACGCGGAACCGGGGAGCTGTTTTTT.

The J gene is TRBJ1-2, the V gene TRBV30, with a weak D call TRBD1 (6 bases). The CDR3 runs 13 residues. Germline loops: CDR1 GTSNPN, CDR2 SVGIG (reference sequence). Trimming pared 0 bases from V and 4 bases from J, leaving 9 bases between. The CDR3 nucleotides are TGTGCCTGGAGTGTCGGGGGGGCCTATGGCTACACCTTC. Protein product: CAWSVGGAYGYTF.

This sequence joins TRBV19 and TRBJ1-5, with 7 nucleotides matching TRBD1. The CDR3 consists of 15 residues. J lost 2 bases, V lost 5 bases, and 6 bases had no gene match. Germline V gives CDR1 LNHDA, CDR2 SQIVND (reference sequence). The CDR3 region has the DNA TGTGCCAGTAGTCCTACCGGGACAGGCAATCAGCCCCAGCATTTT. This translates into CASSPTGTGNQPQHF.

This chain connects TRBV6-5 to TRBJ2-1, with 8 positions matching TRBD2. The CDR3 spans 14 residues. In germline, CDR1 is MNHEY, CDR2 SVGAGI. Here the CDR3 reads CVVARGGAYNEQFF. The CDR3 DNA reads as TGTGTCGTCGCCCGGGGGGGTGCCTACAATGAGCAGTTCTTC.

The chain links TRBV19 to TRBJ2-3, with 9 bases matching TRBD2. Trimming removed 4 bases from V and 4 bases from J; junction bases left unmatched: 3. Germline values: CDR1 LNHDA, CDR2 SQIVND (reference sequence). The CDR3 extends over 14 amino acids. CDR3 sequence reads: CASSSAGGADTQYF. The CDR3 nucleotides read TGTGCCAGTAGTAGCGCGGGAGGGGCAGATACGCAGTATTTT.

The chain recombines TRBV4-3 with TRBJ1-2; D not certain. Germline-derived CDR1 and CDR2 are LGHNA and YSLEER. V lost 3 bases, J lost 4 bases, and 12 bases lay in between. This CDR3 is built from 14 residues. CDR3 DNA: TGCGCCAGCAGCCAGGCCCTAGGCGGCTATGGCTACACCTTC. It yields the protein CASSQALGGYGYTF.

This chain uses TRBV15 with TRBJ2-1; 8 bases map to TRBD2. Germline V gene lookup returns CDR1 LNHNV and CDR2 YYDKDF (reference sequence). V lost 0 bases, J lost 1 base, and 8 bases stayed unmatched. There are 18 residues in the CDR3. CDR3 in amino acids: CATSRDLSGGSSYNEQFF. The CDR3 DNA follows: TGTGCCACCAGCAGAGATCTTTCGGGGGGGAGTTCCTACAATGAGCAGTTCTTC. Variable domain in full (rest from reference TRBV15 and TRBJ2-1): DAMVIQNPRYQVTQFGKPVTLSCSQTLNHNVMYWYQQKSSQAPKLLFHYYDKDFNNEADTPDNFQSRRPNTSFCFLDIRSPGLGDTAMYLCATSRDLSGGSSYNEQFFGPGTRLTVL.

V usage is TRBV30 and J usage is TRBJ1-2; 10 nucleotides align to TRBD1. CDR1 and CDR2 (germline): GTSNPN, SVGIG (reference sequence). J lost 8 bases, V lost 1 base, and 16 bases had no gene match. This CDR3 comprises 17 residues. CDR3 bases: TGTGCCTGGAGTGGAGACAGGGGGCGCGGAATGCGGGGCGGCTACACCTTC. Its translation: CAWSGDRGRGMRGGYTF.

The chain has TRBV18 and TRBJ2-7; 9 positions agree with TRBD2. The CDR3 length is 16 residues. V shed 4 bases and J 7 bases; nucleotides not matched to a gene: 14. Germline lookup yields CDR1 KGHSH and CDR2 LQKENI. This CDR3 is CASSRAAGGRMVEQYF. CDR3 DNA: TGTGCCAGCTCACGCGCAGCGGGAGGCCGCATGGTGGAGCAGTACTTC.

V is TRBV5-1 and J is TRBJ2-4; 11 nucleotides line up with TRBD1. This CDR3 has 19 residues. Germline lookup yields CDR1 SGHRS and CDR2 YFSETQ. The V gene end was trimmed by 6 bases and the J gene end by 3 bases; junction bases not matched to a gene: 17. CDR3 sequence reads: CASTVGTGGTSYFKNIQYF. CDR3 bases: TGCGCCAGCACCGTGGGGACAGGGGGAACCTCCTACTTCAAAAACATTCAGTACTTC.

V is TRBV7-9 and J is TRBJ2-6; tentative D call: TRBD1 (5 bases). The CDR3 sequence is 13 residues long. Per the germline V gene, CDR1 is SEHNR and CDR2 is FQNEAQ (reference sequence). Trimming stripped 11 bases from V and 3 bases from J, with 11 bases between. CDR3 DNA sequence: TGTGCCCCCGAGGACAATGGGGCCAACGTCCTGACTTTC. Translating gives CAPEDNGANVLTF.